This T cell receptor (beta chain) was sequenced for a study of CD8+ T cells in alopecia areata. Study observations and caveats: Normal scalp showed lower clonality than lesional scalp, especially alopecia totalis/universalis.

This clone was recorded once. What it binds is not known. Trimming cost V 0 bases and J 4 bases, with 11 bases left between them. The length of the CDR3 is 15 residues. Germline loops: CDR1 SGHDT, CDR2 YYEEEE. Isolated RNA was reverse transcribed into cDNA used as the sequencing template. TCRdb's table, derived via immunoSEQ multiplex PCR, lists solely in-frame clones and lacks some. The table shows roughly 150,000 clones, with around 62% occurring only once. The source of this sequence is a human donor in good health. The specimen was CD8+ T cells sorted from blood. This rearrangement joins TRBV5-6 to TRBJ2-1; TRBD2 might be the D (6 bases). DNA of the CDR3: TGTGCCAGCAGCTTGGTTTCCGCGGGGTACAATGAGCAGTTCTTC. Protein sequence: CASSLVSAGYNEQFF.